This T cell receptor (beta chain) was observed in a study of cytomegalovirus exposure and HLA in healthy donors. General observations from the study: Exclusion applied to some V segments, including TRBV6-2 and TRBV6-3, as they were indistinguishable.

To note about this clone: Its target is not known.

The germline V gene has CDR1 SGHNT and CDR2 YYREEE (reference sequence). This CDR3 is built from 14 residues. Trimming took off 7 bases at V and 4 bases at J, with 16 bases between the two ends. The PCR ran on 60 Vbeta and 13 Jbeta primers. Sequenced by immunoSEQ multiplex PCR; TCRdb stores in-frame clones only, minus some. The sample includes about 270,000 clones, roughly 70% seen only once; the top ten take approximately 2.5%. This receptor was obtained from a female donor in good health and CMV-seronegative. Sequenced material: PBMCs. The chain carries TRBV5-4 and TRBJ2-3; D perhaps matches TRBD1 (6 bases). DNA of the CDR3: TGTGCCAGCGGACGGGACATCTTTGCAGATACGCAGTATTTT. This translates into CASGRDIFADTQYF.